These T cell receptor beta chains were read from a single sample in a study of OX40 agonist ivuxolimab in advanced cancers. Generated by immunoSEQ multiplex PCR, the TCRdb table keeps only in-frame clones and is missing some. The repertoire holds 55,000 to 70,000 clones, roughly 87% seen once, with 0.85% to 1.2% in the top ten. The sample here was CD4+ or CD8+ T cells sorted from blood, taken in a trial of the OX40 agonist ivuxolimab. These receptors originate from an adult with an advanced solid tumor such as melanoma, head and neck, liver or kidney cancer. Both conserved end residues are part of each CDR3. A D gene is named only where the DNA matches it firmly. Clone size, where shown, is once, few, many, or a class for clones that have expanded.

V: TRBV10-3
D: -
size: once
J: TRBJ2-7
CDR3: CAISSGADYEQYF
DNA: TGTGCCATCAGCTCTGGAGCAGACTACGAGCAGTACTTC

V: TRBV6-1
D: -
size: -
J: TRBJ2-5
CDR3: CASSVRGFGETQYF
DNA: TGTGCCAGCAGTGTCCGGGGGTTCGGGGAGACCCAGTACTTC

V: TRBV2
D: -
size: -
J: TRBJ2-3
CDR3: CANSWGATDTQYF
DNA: TGTGCCAACAGCTGGGGGGCCACAGATACGCAGTATTTT

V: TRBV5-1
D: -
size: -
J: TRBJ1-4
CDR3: CASSLGYSREKLFF
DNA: TGCGCCAGCAGCCTGGGATACTCTAGGGAAAAACTGTTTTTT

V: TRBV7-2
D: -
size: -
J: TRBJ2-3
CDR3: CASSPAPLGTQYF
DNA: TGTGCCAGCAGTCCTGCCCCATTGGGTACGCAGTATTTT

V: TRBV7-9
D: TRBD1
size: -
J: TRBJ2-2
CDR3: CASSLKGARTGELFF
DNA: TGTGCCAGCAGCTTGAAGGGGGCGCGGACCGGGGAGCTGTTTTTT

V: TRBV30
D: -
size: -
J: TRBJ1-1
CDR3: CAWSPSLNTEAFF
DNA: TGTGCCTGGAGTCCCTCATTGAACACTGAAGCTTTCTTT

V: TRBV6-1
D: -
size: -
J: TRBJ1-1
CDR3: CASRGVTEAFF
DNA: TGTGCCAGCAGGGGTGTTACTGAAGCTTTCTTT

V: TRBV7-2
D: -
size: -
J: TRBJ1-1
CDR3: CASSLNFGGSNTEAFF
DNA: TGTGCCAGCAGCTTAAATTTCGGGGGTTCAAACACTGAAGCTTTCTTT

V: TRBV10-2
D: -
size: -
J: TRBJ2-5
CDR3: CASSVVQETQYF
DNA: TGCGCCAGCAGTGTGGTCCAAGAGACCCAGTACTTC

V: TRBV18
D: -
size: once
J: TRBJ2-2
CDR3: CASSPGSLNTGELFF
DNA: TGTGCCAGCTCACCTGGGTCCCTGAACACCGGGGAGCTGTTTTTT

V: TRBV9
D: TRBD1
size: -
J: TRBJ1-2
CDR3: CASSPRQGVGGYTF
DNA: TGTGCCAGCAGCCCCCGACAGGGCGTAGGGGGCTACACCTTC

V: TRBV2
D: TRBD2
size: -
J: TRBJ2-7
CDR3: CASSLASGRGYEQYF
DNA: TGTGCCAGCAGTCTGGCTAGCGGGCGGGGCTACGAGCAGTACTTC

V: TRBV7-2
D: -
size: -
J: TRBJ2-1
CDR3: CASSSDSSYNEQFF
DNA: TGTGCCAGCAGCTCAGACAGCTCCTACAATGAGCAGTTCTTC

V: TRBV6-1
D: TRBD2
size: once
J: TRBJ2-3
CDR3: CASSGAGGRSDTQYF
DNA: TGTGCCAGCAGTGGAGCGGGGGGGCGGTCGGATACGCAGTATTTT

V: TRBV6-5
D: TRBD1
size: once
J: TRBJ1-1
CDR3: CASSYGDRAEAFF
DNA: TGTGCCAGCAGTTATGGGGACAGGGCTGAAGCTTTCTTT

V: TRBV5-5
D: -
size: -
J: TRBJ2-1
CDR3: CASSLAGGYMNEQFF
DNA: TGTGCCAGCAGCTTGGCAGGGGGGTACATGAATGAGCAGTTCTTC

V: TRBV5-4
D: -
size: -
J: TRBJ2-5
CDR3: CASSDRPHQETQYF
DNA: TGTGCCAGCAGCGACCGACCCCACCAAGAGACCCAGTACTTC

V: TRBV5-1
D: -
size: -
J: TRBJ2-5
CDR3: CASSLSPETQYF
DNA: TGCGCCAGCAGCTTAAGCCCCGAGACCCAGTACTTC

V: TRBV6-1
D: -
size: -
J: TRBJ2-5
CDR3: CASTQMPSRETQYF
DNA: TGTGCCAGCACTCAGATGCCTTCGAGAGAGACCCAGTACTTC

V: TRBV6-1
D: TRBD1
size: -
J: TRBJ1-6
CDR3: CASSGGTGFYSPLHF
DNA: TGTGCCAGCAGTGGTGGGACAGGGTTTTATTCACCCCTCCACTTT

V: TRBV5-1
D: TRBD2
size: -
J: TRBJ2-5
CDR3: CASSVQRGGKETQYF
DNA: TGCGCCAGCAGCGTACAACGGGGAGGGAAAGAGACCCAGTACTTC

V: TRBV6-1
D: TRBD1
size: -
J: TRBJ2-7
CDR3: CASSRDRRSSYEQYF
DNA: TGTGCCAGCAGTCGGGACAGGCGCAGCTCCTACGAGCAGTACTTC

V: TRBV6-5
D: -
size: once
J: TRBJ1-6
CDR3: CASSQTSNSPLHF
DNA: TGTGCCAGCAGTCAGACTTCTAATTCACCCCTCCACTTT

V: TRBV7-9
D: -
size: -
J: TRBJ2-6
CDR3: CASSLSSGANVLTF
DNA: TGTGCCAGCAGCCTAAGCTCTGGGGCCAACGTCCTGACTTTC

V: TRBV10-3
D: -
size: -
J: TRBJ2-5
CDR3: CAIKPGRQETQYF
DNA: TGTGCCATCAAACCGGGACGGCAAGAGACCCAGTACTTC

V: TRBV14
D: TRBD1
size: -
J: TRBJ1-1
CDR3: CASSQAGGRRNTEAFF
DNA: TGTGCCAGCAGCCAAGCAGGGGGTCGTAGGAACACTGAAGCTTTCTTT

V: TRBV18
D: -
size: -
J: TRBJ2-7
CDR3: CASSPDYTGLQYF
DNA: TGTGCCAGCTCCCCCGACTATACCGGCCTGCAGTACTTC

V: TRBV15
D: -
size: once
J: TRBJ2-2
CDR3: CATSREKNGELFF
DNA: TGTGCCACCAGCAGAGAGAAGAACGGGGAGCTGTTTTTT

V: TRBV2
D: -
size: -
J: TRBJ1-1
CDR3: CASSEVEGRNTEAFF
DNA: TGTGCCAGCAGTGAAGTTGAGGGGCGGAACACTGAAGCTTTCTTT

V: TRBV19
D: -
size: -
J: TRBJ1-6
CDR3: CASKRDPTATENSPLHF
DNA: TGTGCCAGTAAAAGGGATCCCACAGCTACTGAAAATTCACCCCTCCACTTT

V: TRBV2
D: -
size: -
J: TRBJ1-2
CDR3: CASGKTATLEGYTF
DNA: TGTGCCAGCGGTAAAACAGCGACCCTGGAAGGCTACACCTTC

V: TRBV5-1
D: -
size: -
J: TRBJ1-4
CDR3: CASSSDPNEKLFF
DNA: TGCGCCAGCAGCTCGGACCCAAATGAAAAACTGTTTTTT

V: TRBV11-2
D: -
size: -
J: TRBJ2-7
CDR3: CASSLQYEQYF
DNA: TGTGCCAGCAGCTTACAATACGAGCAGTACTTC

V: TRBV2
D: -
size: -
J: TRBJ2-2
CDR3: CASTPRQGGTGELFF
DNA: TGTGCCAGCACCCCGAGACAGGGAGGCACCGGGGAGCTGTTTTTT

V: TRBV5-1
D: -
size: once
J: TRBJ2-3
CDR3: CASSLEGLPYTDTQYF
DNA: TGCGCCAGCAGCTTGGAGGGGTTACCTTACACAGATACGCAGTATTTT

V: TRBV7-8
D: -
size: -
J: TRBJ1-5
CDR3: CASSLAWDPREQPQHF
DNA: TGTGCCAGCAGCTTAGCGTGGGACCCACGGGAGCAGCCCCAGCATTTT

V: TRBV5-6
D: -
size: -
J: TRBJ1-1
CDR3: CASSPSRDSTEAFF
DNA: TGTGCCAGCAGCCCCTCCAGGGATAGCACTGAAGCTTTCTTT

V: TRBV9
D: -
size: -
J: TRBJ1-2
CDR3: CASSVVQAASSGYTF
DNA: TGTGCCAGCAGCGTAGTACAGGCGGCCTCAAGTGGCTACACCTTC

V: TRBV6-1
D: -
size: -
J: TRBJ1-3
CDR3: CASSERTVGSSGNTIYF
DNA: TGTGCCAGCAGTGAAAGGACGGTGGGAAGCTCTGGAAACACCATATATTTT

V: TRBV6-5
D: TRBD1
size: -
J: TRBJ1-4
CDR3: CASSFRPGQGFQKLFF
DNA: TGTGCCAGCAGTTTCCGCCCGGGACAGGGATTTCAAAAACTGTTTTTT

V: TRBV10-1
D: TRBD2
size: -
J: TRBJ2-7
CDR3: CASASGPYEQYF
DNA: TGCGCCAGTGCTAGCGGACCCTACGAGCAGTACTTC

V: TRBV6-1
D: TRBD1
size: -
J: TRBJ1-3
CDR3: CASSRDRDTGNTIYF
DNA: TGTGCCAGCAGCCGGGACAGGGACACTGGAAACACCATATATTTT

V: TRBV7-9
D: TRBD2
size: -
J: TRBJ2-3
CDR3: CASSDGLAGTDTQYF
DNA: TGTGCCAGCAGCGACGGCCTAGCGGGCACAGATACGCAGTATTTT

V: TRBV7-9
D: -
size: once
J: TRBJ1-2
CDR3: CASSLEFETNGYTF
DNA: TGTGCCAGCAGCTTAGAATTTGAGACTAATGGCTACACCTTC

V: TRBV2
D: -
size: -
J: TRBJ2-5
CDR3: CASSQGTQYF
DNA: TGTGCCAGCAGCCAGGGGACCCAGTACTTC

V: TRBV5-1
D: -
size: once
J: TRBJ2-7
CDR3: CASSLDQVVSYEQYF
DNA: TGCGCCAGCAGCTTGGATCAGGTGGTATCCTACGAGCAGTACTTC

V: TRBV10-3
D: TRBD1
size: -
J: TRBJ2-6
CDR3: CAISELSWTGSGANVLTF
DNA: TGTGCCATCAGTGAGCTATCCTGGACAGGCTCTGGGGCCAACGTCCTGACTTTC

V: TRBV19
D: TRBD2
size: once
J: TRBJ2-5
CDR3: CASSIELAGGYQETQYF
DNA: TGTGCCAGTAGTATTGAGCTAGCGGGGGGCTACCAAGAGACCCAGTACTTC